The entry below gives a single TCR beta chain sequence along with its context. The sample originates from a study of blood T cell repertoires in COVID-19. The data were produced by immunoSEQ multiplex PCR, yet TCRdb's version contains in-frame clones alone and is incomplete. Among about 300,000 clones listed, approximately 84% were seen once. Germline V gives CDR1 SGHAT, CDR2 FQNNGV. This CDR3 spans 14 amino acids. V lost 0 bases and J lost 4, with 9 bases in between. This TCR derives from a human donor with COVID-19, enrolled during active disease. The donor label of this sample is uncertain. The chain combines TRBV11-2 with TRBJ1-2; D is undetermined. The sequenced sample consisted of peripheral blood. CDR3 region: CASSLDPRSYGYTF. The CDR3 coding sequence is TGTGCCAGCAGCTTAGATCCTCGGAGCTATGGCTACACCTTC. The complete variable domain, with remaining parts taken from reference TRBV11-2 and TRBJ1-2, reads EAGVAQSPRYKIIEKRQSVAFWCNPISGHATLYWYQQILGQGPKLLIQFQNNGVVDDSQLPKDRFSAERLKGVDSTLKIQPAKLEDSAVYLCASSLDPRSYGYTFGSGTRLTVV.